This entry lists 20 T cell receptor beta chains sequenced from one sample in a study of T cells in Graves' hyperthyroidism and ophthalmopathy (dated by TCRdb to 2018 to 2020). Library preparation was by multiplex PCR. For sequencing, an Illumina HiSeq 2000 was employed. The TCR beta CDR3 regions were amplified from the RNA transcripts. For the first round of RT-PCR on the TCR CDR3, the HTBI primer set was used together with the Qiagen OneStep RT-PCR kit. Starting from the raw public reads, TCRdb applied fastp trimming at Q25, assembled clones with MiXCR and retained in-frame beta chains. Entries are consolidated by CDR3 protein sequence, retaining the most common genes and DNA. The table for this sample lists over 350,000 distinct CDR3 sequences; 14% to 15% of them were counted only once. The ten biggest clones cover 13% of the sample. Sequencing used blood. These receptors came from a man in his late teens or twenties with Graves' ophthalmopathy.

The table lists this clonotype with many counts. The chain joins TRBV13 to TRBJ2-6; D is unclear. The V end lost 5 bases, the J end lost 0 bases, and 17 bases lay between the germline ends. This CDR3 has 18 amino acids. Looked up from germline, CDR1 is PRHDT and CDR2 is FYEKMQ (reference sequence). The CDR3 nucleotides are TGTGCCAGCAGCCAGTGGCGCAGTCAGTACTCTGGGGCCAACGTCCTGACTTTC. Its protein product is CASSQWRSQYSGANVLTF. Full variable domain (missing parts from reference TRBV13 and TRBJ2-6): AAGVIQSPRHLIKEKRETATLKCYPIPRHDTVYWYQQGPGQDPQFLISFYEKMQSDKGSIPDRFSAQQFSDYHSELNMSSLELGDSALYFCASSQWRSQYSGANVLTFGAGSRLTVL.

This clonotype was detected a few times. The chain is built from TRBV9 and TRBJ2-2; TRBD1 agrees at 7 bases. J was trimmed by 1 base and V by 3 bases; bases with no gene match: 6. The CDR3 extends over 16 amino acids. Germline V gene data show CDR1 as SGDLS and CDR2 as YYNGEE. CDR3 DNA: TGTGCCAGCAGCGCTAACAGGGGCCTGAACACCGGGGAGCTGTTTTTT. Amino acid sequence: CASSANRGLNTGELFF.

In this sample, this clonotype turned up many times. The chain uses TRBV12-3 or TRBV12-4 and TRBJ2-2; 9 bases align to TRBD1. Trimming took 6 bases from V and 5 from J; bases not matched to a gene: 7. This CDR3 is 15 amino acids long. The CDR3 nucleotides are TGTGCCAGCAGCCCCGGGACAGGGTTAACCGGGGAGCTGTTTTTT. Its protein is CASSPGTGLTGELFF.

The rearrangement links TRBV30 to TRBJ2-7, with 7 bases identical to TRBD2. The CDR3 totals 13 residues. The ends lost 5 bases at V and 0 bases at J; junction bases unmatched: 4. CDR1 GTSNPN and CDR2 SVGIG come from the germline V gene (reference sequence). The CDR3 bases are TGTGCCTGGCTTGCTAGCGGCTCCTACGAGCAGTACTTC. This sequence encodes CAWLASGSYEQYF.

The chain employs TRBV10-3 and TRBJ1-2, with unresolved D. Trimming pared 4 bases from V and 4 bases from J, leaving 10 bases between. This CDR3 is 13 amino acids long. The germline gives CDR1 ENHRY, CDR2 SYGVKD. The CDR3, as DNA: TGTGCCATCAGTGCCGTGCTAATCTATGGCTACACCTTC. Encoded protein: CAISAVLIYGYTF.

The rearrangement uses TRBV5-1 and TRBJ2-7, with D maybe TRBD2 (6 bases). V was clipped by 2 bases and J by 6 bases, with 9 bases between them. Germline CDR1 and CDR2: SGHRS and YFSETQ. The CDR3 loop spans 12 amino acids. The CDR3 loop is CASSFGSAEQYF. CDR3 nucleotides: TGCGCCAGCAGCTTCGGGAGCGCCGAGCAGTACTTC.

This clonotype occurred a few times. The J gene is TRBJ2-1, the V gene TRBV7-9; D is unresolved. Germline V gene data show CDR1 as SEHNR and CDR2 as FQNEAQ (reference sequence). V shed 0 bases and J shed 1 base, with 10 bases lying between them. The CDR3 is made up of 16 amino acids. In DNA, the CDR3 is TGTGCCAGCAGCTTAGCGCTCTTCCGATCCTACAATGAGCAGTTCTTC. Its protein is CASSLALFRSYNEQFF. Looking up the rest from reference TRBV7-9 and TRBJ2-1 gives the full variable domain: DTGVSQNPRHKITKRGQNVTFRCDPISEHNRLYWYRQTLGQGPEFLTYFQNEAQLEKSRLLSDRFSAERPKGSFSTLEIQRTEQGDSAMYLCASSLALFRSYNEQFFGPGTRLTVL.

Ten or more counts support this clonotype. The chain joins TRBV6-5 to TRBJ2-5, with a tentative D call TRBD2 (6 bases). The CDR3 consists of 15 residues. Trimming took off 2 bases at V and 2 bases at J, with 12 bases between the two ends. CDR1 and CDR2 from the germline V gene are MNHEY and SVGAGI. CDR3: CASSYSLATQETQYF. CDR3 nucleotides: TGTGCCAGCAGTTACAGCCTAGCGACACAAGAGACCCAGTACTTC.

This clonotype appeared many times. The chain employs TRBV13 and TRBJ1-3; D not resolved. The CDR3 is 13 residues long. The germline gives CDR1 PRHDT, CDR2 FYEKMQ (reference sequence). V lost 3 bases, J lost 2 bases, and 5 bases lay in between. The chain's CDR3 is CASSFGAGNTIYF. The CDR3 DNA follows: TGTGCCAGCAGCTTCGGGGCTGGAAACACCATATATTTT.

The V and J genes are TRBV6-2 or TRBV6-3 and TRBJ1-3, with a weak D call TRBD1 (5 bases). V was clipped by 2 bases and J by 1 base, with 12 bases between them. This CDR3 is built from 16 residues. Germline CDR1 reads MNHEY; CDR2 reads SVGEGT. CDR3 nucleotides: TGTGCCAGCAGTTACGGGGCCACAGCTTCTGGAAACACCATATATTTT. Protein sequence: CASSYGATASGNTIYF.

This chain links TRBV28 with TRBJ2-2, with no clear D. V was clipped by 6 bases and J by 1 base, with 15 bases between them. The germline gives CDR1 MDHEN, CDR2 SYDVKM. This CDR3 contains 16 residues. The CDR3 DNA sequence: TGTGCCAGCAGACTCCCCCCTCATAGGAACACCGGGGAGCTGTTTTTT. Its translation is CASRLPPHRNTGELFF.

The table lists this clonotype with a few counts. The V call is TRBV24-1, the J call TRBJ2-3, with 8 positions matching TRBD2. CDR3 length: 15 amino acids. The junction had 2 bases not matched to a gene; V was cut back by 1 base and J by 3 bases. Germline lookup yields CDR1 KGHDR and CDR2 SFDVKD. CDR3 coding DNA: TGTGCCACCAGTGATTTTAGCGGGAAAACAGATACGCAGTATTTT. This translates into CATSDFSGKTDTQYF.

This clonotype was observed at least ten times. The V call is TRBV11-3, the J call TRBJ1-3, with D perhaps TRBD1 (5 bases). V dropped 1 base and J dropped 0 bases, with 19 bases sitting between them. The CDR3 covers 19 residues. Germline loops: CDR1 SGHNT, CDR2 YENEEA. As DNA, the CDR3 is TGTGCCAGCAGCTTAGTGTACGGGGACTCGAAAAACTCTGGAAACACCATATATTTT. It is translated as CASSLVYGDSKNSGNTIYF.

The chain uses TRBV29-1 and TRBJ2-5; possibly TRBD1 or TRBD2 for D (5 bases each). The CDR3 loop spans 13 amino acids. Trimming took 1 base from V and 1 from J, leaving 7 bases between them. From germline, CDR1 is SQVTM and CDR2 ANQGSEA. The CDR3 DNA is TGCAGCGTTGAAGGGGGGTCCCAAGAGACCCAGTACTTC. Translated, it gives CSVEGGSQETQYF.

This clonotype came up many times. The rearrangement uses TRBV20-1 and TRBJ2-5; D gene unclear. In germline, CDR1 is DFQATT, CDR2 SNEGSKA (reference sequence). Trimming took off 6 bases at V and 5 bases at J, with 13 bases between the two ends. This CDR3 region has 12 residues. CDR3 sequence: CSASLDPETQYF. CDR3 coding DNA: TGCAGTGCCAGTCTGGACCCTGAGACCCAGTACTTC.

This clonotype was recorded at least ten times. The V gene is TRBV3-1, the J gene TRBJ1-1; no reliable D call. The V end was cut by 0 bases, the J end by 0 bases, with 8 bases between. This CDR3 has 15 amino acids. Germline CDR1 LGHDT, CDR2 YNNKEL (reference sequence). This chain's CDR3 is CASSQDGGVNTEAFF. CDR3 coding DNA: TGTGCCAGCAGCCAAGATGGCGGGGTGAACACTGAAGCTTTCTTT.

This clonotype came up many times. The V call is TRBV30, the J call TRBJ1-1; no clear D. Germline assignment: CDR1 GTSNPN and CDR2 SVGIG (reference sequence). This CDR3 spans 11 amino acids. V was shortened by 7 bases and J by 1 base, with 7 bases between the two germline ends. CDR3 amino acids: CAYSWNTEAFF. The CDR3 nucleotides read TGTGCCTACTCATGGAACACTGAAGCTTTCTTT.

DNA for the CDR3: TGTGCCACCGCTTCCCCTACCACAGGGTCTGGAAACACCATATATTTT. It is translated as CATASPTTGSGNTIYF. The chain uses TRBV10-3 and TRBJ1-3, with TRBD1 as a possible D gene (6 bases). CDR3 length: 16 residues. Between the trimmed V and J ends, which lost 10 bases and 1 base, there was a span of 20 bases. Per germline, CDR1 ENHRY and CDR2 SYGVKD.

This clonotype showed up just a few times. The chain employs TRBV6-1 and TRBJ1-2; D is perhaps TRBD1 (6 bases). The CDR3 contains 12 residues. V lost 6 bases and J 8 bases, leaving 13 bases between the germline ends. Germline assignment: CDR1 MNHNS and CDR2 SASEGT. The CDR3 reads CASRIDRNGYTF. CDR3 sequence (DNA): TGTGCCAGCAGAATCGACAGGAACGGCTACACCTTC.

This clonotype was observed a few times. This sequence joins TRBV19 and TRBJ1-4; D uncertain. The CDR3 sequence is 16 residues long. Germline CDR1 is LNHDA and CDR2 is SQIVND (reference sequence). Trimming stripped 6 bases from V and 4 bases from J, with 18 bases between. The CDR3 DNA reads as TGTGCCAGTAGGACCCGGCCCGGGGTATTTAATGAAAAACTGTTTTTT. Translating it yields CASRTRPGVFNEKLFF.